The 27 T cell receptor beta chains in this list originate from one sample, sequenced in a study of CD8 T cells in ankylosing spondylitis. MiXCR, applied by TCRdb to the 5' RACE reads, yields one record per CDR3 protein. Seen here are about 240,000 distinct CDR3 sequences, about 9.1% observed once, and the top ten hold under 7.5%. Sequenced: blood, either unsorted or a sorted T cell fraction (not recorded which). Every receptor here comes from a male donor with ankylosing spondylitis or in good health (not recorded which).

V is TRBV18 and J is TRBJ1-5; 8 bases fit TRBD1. The CDR3 is 17 amino acids. Germline V gene data show CDR1 as KGHSH and CDR2 as LQKENI. V lost 3 bases, J lost 6 bases, and 13 bases stayed unmatched. The CDR3 protein is CASSPPGQGSLIQPQHF. The CDR3 bases are TGTGCCAGCTCACCGCCCGGACAGGGAAGTTTGATTCAGCCCCAGCATTTT.

This clonotype has only a few counts. The chain recombines TRBV5-4 with TRBJ2-1; D possibly corresponds to TRBD2 (5 bases). The germline V and J ends were trimmed by 4 bases and 8 bases, with 16 bases remaining between them. Germline CDR1 is SGHNT and CDR2 is YYREEE (reference sequence). The length of the CDR3 is 14 residues. The chain's CDR3 is CASSPLNGNDEQFF. The CDR3 region has the DNA TGTGCCAGCAGCCCACTCAACGGGAATGATGAGCAGTTCTTC.

This clonotype was seen a few times. This chain joins TRBV5-1 and TRBJ1-1, with TRBD1 identical over 8 bases. V dropped 3 bases and J dropped 9; count of bases not matched to a gene: 7. The length of the CDR3 is 13 residues. Germline assignment: CDR1 SGHRS and CDR2 YFSETQ. The CDR3 sequence is CASSSGGQAQAFF. In nucleotides, the CDR3 is TGCGCCAGCAGCTCGGGGGGACAGGCACAAGCTTTCTTT.

This clonotype was observed at least ten times. The chain joins TRBV12-3 or TRBV12-4 to TRBJ2-6, with unresolved D. Trimming left V 9 bases short and J 1 base short, with 4 bases between. This CDR3 region has 12 residues. CDR3 protein: CASKSGANVLTF. CDR3 nucleotides: TGTGCCAGTAAGTCTGGGGCCAACGTCCTGACTTTC.

The chain links TRBV2 to TRBJ2-1; 9 bases line up with TRBD1. V was pared by 6 bases and J by 5 bases, with 5 bases of the junction left unmatched. In germline, CDR1 is SNHLY, CDR2 FYNNEI. This CDR3 contains 14 residues. The CDR3 nucleotides read TGTGCCAGCAGCCCTGGGACAGGGAACAATGAGCAGTTCTTC. Residues: CASSPGTGNNEQFF.

This clonotype was observed a handful of times. The gene calls are TRBV5-6 and TRBJ2-6, with 8 bases identical to TRBD1. CDR3 length equals 15 residues. CDR1 is SGHDT, CDR2 YYEEEE, per germline. The ends lost 4 bases at V and 4 bases at J; junction bases unmatched: 4. The chain's CDR3 is CASSRTGRGANVLTF. The CDR3 DNA reads TGTGCCAGCAGCCGGACAGGGCGAGGGGCCAACGTCCTGACTTTC.

Only a few counts were recorded for this clonotype. CDR3 residues: CASSLGTITDTQYF. CDR3 nucleotide sequence: TGTGCCAGCAGCTTAGGGACCATCACAGATACGCAGTATTTT. The V call is TRBV7-2, the J call TRBJ2-3; D unresolved. Germline assignment: CDR1 SGHTA and CDR2 FQGNSA. This CDR3 has 14 amino acids. V shed 1 base and J shed 2 bases, with 7 bases lying between them.

This clonotype was observed a few times. The CDR3 protein is CASSQGRGLAGGTDTQYF. The CDR3 nucleotides are TGTGCCAGCAGCCAAGGGCGGGGACTAGCGGGGGGCACAGATACGCAGTATTTT. The chain uses TRBV4-2 and TRBJ2-3, with 14 bases matching TRBD2. The CDR3 loop spans 18 amino acids. V lost 1 base, J lost 1 base, and 4 bases stayed unmatched. The V gene's germline CDR1 is LGHNA and CDR2 YNFKEQ.

The gene calls are TRBV20-1 and TRBJ2-7; D not certain. V gave up 0 bases and J gave up 3 bases, with 3 bases separating them. The germline V gene encodes CDR1 DFQATT and CDR2 SNEGSKA (reference sequence). This CDR3 contains 11 residues. CDR3 in DNA: TGCAGTGCTAGAGACGGCTACGAGCAGTACTTC. Translating gives CSARDGYEQYF.

This clonotype was seen repeatedly, ten times or more. This sequence joins TRBV7-6 and TRBJ2-6; D call uncertain. The CDR3 contains 15 residues. Germline V gene data show CDR1 as SGHVS and CDR2 as FNYEAQ. Trimming pared 1 base from V and 0 bases from J, leaving 4 bases between. The CDR3 loop reads CASSLEVSGANVLTF. As DNA, the CDR3 is TGTGCCAGCAGCTTAGAAGTCTCTGGGGCCAACGTCCTGACTTTC.

This clonotype was observed many times. The chain couples TRBV27 to TRBJ2-7; 11 positions match TRBD1. The germline CDR1 and CDR2 sequences are MNHEY and SMNVEV (reference sequence). V lost 2 bases to trimming and J lost 2 bases; unmatched junction nucleotides: 8. The CDR3 extends over 17 amino acids. CDR3 sequence: CASSLRGGQGETYEQYF. The CDR3, as DNA: TGTGCCAGCAGTTTACGGGGGGGACAGGGGGAGACCTACGAGCAGTACTTC.

The chain is built from TRBV30 and TRBJ2-2, with 8 bases aligning to TRBD1. Germline loops: CDR1 GTSNPN, CDR2 SVGIG (reference sequence). The ends lost 4 bases at V and 6 bases at J; junction bases unmatched: 22. The CDR3 totals 19 residues. The CDR3: CAWNLPHSLRTGRPGELFF. CDR3 DNA: TGTGCCTGGAACCTACCACACTCCCTCCGGACAGGGAGACCCGGGGAGCTGTTTTTT.

This clonotype was detected a few times. The chain couples TRBV4-2 to TRBJ2-7; D is uncertain. V shed 6 bases and J shed 7 bases, with 19 bases lying between them. The CDR3 length is 14 residues. CDR1 and CDR2 from the germline V gene are LGHNA and YNFKEQ. CDR3 sequence (DNA): TGTGCCAGCAGACCGGGCCCCCTATTGAGGGAGCAGTACTTC. It translates to CASRPGPLLREQYF.

This clonotype was observed at least ten times. This rearrangement joins TRBV11-1 to TRBJ2-3; 7 bases match TRBD1. V shed 6 bases and J 0 bases; nucleotides not matched to a gene: 15. The germline V gene encodes CDR1 SGHAT and CDR2 FQDESV (reference sequence). This CDR3 is 18 amino acids long. CDR3 sequence (DNA): TGTGCCAGCAGAGATTCGTACTCGGACAGGTCTAGCACAGATACGCAGTATTTT. Translated, it gives CASRDSYSDRSSTDTQYF. Supplemented by reference TRBV11-1 and TRBJ2-3, the full variable domain reads EAEVAQSPRYKITEKSQAVAFWCDPISGHATLYWYRQILGQGPELLVQFQDESVVDDSQLPKDRFSAERLKGVDSTLKIQPAELGDSAMYLCASRDSYSDRSSTDTQYFGPGTRLTVL.

This clonotype has a count of ten or more. The CDR3 nucleotides are TGTGCCAGCAGCCAAGATTCACAGCCCGGGGCCCAGTACTTC. As protein: CASSQDSQPGAQYF. The chain links TRBV4-2 to TRBJ2-5; D may be TRBD2 (5 bases). The CDR3 has 14 amino acids. The germline V and J ends were trimmed by 0 bases and 9 bases, with 14 bases remaining between them. Germline-derived CDR1 and CDR2 are LGHNA and YNFKEQ.

The chain couples TRBV7-2 to TRBJ2-7; 7 bases agree with TRBD2. Germline CDR1 reads SGHTA; CDR2 reads FQGNSA. V lost 6 bases to trimming and J lost 2 bases; unmatched junction nucleotides: 4. The CDR3 runs to 13 residues. CDR3 DNA sequence: TGTGCCAGCAGGCCCGGGGGGACCTACGAGCAGTACTTC. Its protein is CASRPGGTYEQYF.

This clonotype showed up many times. The chain carries TRBV10-3 and TRBJ1-5; D uncertain. The CDR3 has 14 residues. In germline, CDR1 is ENHRY, CDR2 SYGVKD. V lost 3 bases and J lost 1, with 7 bases in between. CDR3 nucleotides: TGTGCCATCAGTGACGTGGGGAGCAATCAGCCCCAGCATTTT. Translating gives CAISDVGSNQPQHF.

This clonotype was seen repeatedly, ten times or more. This chain uses TRBV7-9 with TRBJ2-3, with TRBD1 as a possible D gene (6 bases). The CDR3 spans 15 residues. V lost 5 bases to trimming and J lost 0 bases, with 12 bases between them. Germline V lookup: CDR1 SEHNR, CDR2 FQNEAQ (reference sequence). In nucleotides, the CDR3 is TGTGCCAGCAGCCCGACAGGTATTAGCACAGATACGCAGTATTTT. Protein sequence: CASSPTGISTDTQYF.

On this clonotype itself: A much larger clone lies one base from this, so it may be a read error. This chain joins TRBV4-3 and TRBJ2-5; no definite D call. This CDR3 is 13 amino acids long. Germline V CDR1 and CDR2: LGHNA, YSLEER. V lost 5 bases and J lost 5, with 12 bases in between. The DNA for the CDR3 is TGCGCCAGCAGCAAAGTAGGGATGGAGACCCAGTACTTC. The encoded protein is CASSKVGMETQYF.

This clonotype has just a few counts. V is TRBV4-3 and J is TRBJ2-2; D gene ambiguous. The CDR3 has 14 amino acids. The V and J ends lost 8 bases and 3 bases respectively, with 13 bases between them. Germline CDR1 is LGHNA and CDR2 is YSLEER. The CDR3 bases are TGCGCCAGCCGCGAAGTCCTAGACACCGGGGAGCTGTTTTTT. Its translation is CASREVLDTGELFF.

The chain employs TRBV6-1 and TRBJ2-1, with 10 bases fitting TRBD1. V shed 6 bases, J shed 8 bases, and the junction held 7 bases outside the gene matches. The CDR3 has 14 amino acids. The germline CDR1 and CDR2 sequences are MNHNS and SASEGT. CDR3 region: CASRTGTGDHEQFF. CDR3 DNA: TGTGCCAGCAGAACCGGGACAGGGGACCATGAGCAGTTCTTC.

This clonotype was recorded many times. The chain uses TRBV20-1 and TRBJ2-1, with D perhaps matching TRBD1 or TRBD2 (5 bases each). Trimming shortened V by 4 bases and J by 4 bases, and 14 bases separated the two germline ends. This CDR3 has 14 amino acids. The germline CDR1 and CDR2 sequences are DFQATT and SNEGSKA (reference sequence). CDR3 bases: TGCAGTGCTACCGGGACGGGCGATTACAATGAGCAGTTCTTC. It yields the protein CSATGTGDYNEQFF.

This clonotype was counted at least ten times. The chain links TRBV30 to TRBJ2-7; 9 nucleotides align to TRBD1. V dropped 2 bases and J dropped 1; count of bases not matched to a gene: 3. The CDR3 loop spans 14 amino acids. CDR1 GTSNPN and CDR2 SVGIG come from the germline V gene (reference sequence). CDR3 sequence: CAWSTGTGSYEQYF. The CDR3 DNA is TGTGCCTGGAGTACCGGGACAGGGTCCTACGAGCAGTACTTC.

This clonotype was seen a few times. CDR3 amino acids: CASSSREVAGGPDTQYF. The CDR3 DNA is TGTGCCAGCAGCTCTCGGGAGGTAGCGGGGGGGCCTGATACGCAGTATTTT. This chain uses TRBV6-2 or TRBV6-3 with TRBJ2-3; 11 bases agree with TRBD2. The CDR3 has 17 residues. Trimming removed 6 bases from V and 6 bases from J; junction bases left unmatched: 14. Germline V gene lookup returns CDR1 MNHEY and CDR2 SVGEGT.

This clonotype has at least ten counts. CDR3 sequence (DNA): TGTGCCAGCAGCTTAGGAGGTCAGGTCTCCTACGAGCAGTACTTC. Protein: CASSLGGQVSYEQYF. The chain employs TRBV7-9 and TRBJ2-7; D is unresolved. Germline-derived CDR1 and CDR2 are SEHNR and FQNEAQ (reference sequence). The CDR3 has 15 amino acids. V lost 1 base to trimming and J lost 0 bases, with 10 bases between them.

This clonotype was recorded a few times. The chain couples TRBV5-8 to TRBJ2-7; 8 bases match TRBD2. The CDR3 runs to 14 residues. The germline gives CDR1 SGHTS, CDR2 YDEGEE. J lost 2 bases, V lost 2 bases, and 3 bases had no gene match. The CDR3 coding sequence is TGTGCCAGCAGCTTTTCGCGGGGGGCCTACGAGCAGTACTTC. The encoded protein is CASSFSRGAYEQYF.

This clonotype was detected ten times or more. The V gene is TRBV20-1, the J gene TRBJ2-2; D is unclear. V shed 6 bases and J shed 1 base, with 6 bases lying between them. Germline V gives CDR1 DFQATT, CDR2 SNEGSKA (reference sequence). The CDR3 is made up of 12 amino acids. The CDR3 DNA follows: TGCAGTGCCCCTGAGAACACCGGGGAGCTGTTTTTT. It translates to CSAPENTGELFF.